This TCR beta chain was recorded in a study of blood T cell repertoires in COVID-19. Study-wide background: Acute and convalescent COVID-19 specimens originated in the United States, Italy and Spain. The cDNA or gDNA used as material had been derived from T cells, B-cell-depleted T cells, or PBMCs.

Per the authors' pipeline: Scientists estimated how many nucleated cells there were by amplifying reference gene primers. The assay was immunoSEQ multiplex PCR, and TCRdb's table has in-frame clones only and misses some. That table furnishes V, J and clone size, whereas the DNA furnished D and trimming. The table has 150,000 to 200,000 clones, more than 70% seen once. The CDR3 has 16 residues. CDR1 and CDR2 from the germline V gene are SGHDN and FVKESK. With 1 base clipped from V and 5 bases from J, the junction kept 11 bases outside the gene matches. The chain carries TRBV14 and TRBJ2-7, with TRBD1 matching over 7 bases. Sequences were obtained from peripheral blood. This TCR was recovered from a man aged 50-60 years with active or convalescent COVID-19. In DNA, the CDR3 is TGTGCCAGCAGCCAAGCAGGGGGAGAGGGGCGCAACGAGCAGTACTTC. Encoded protein: CASSQAGGEGRNEQYF.